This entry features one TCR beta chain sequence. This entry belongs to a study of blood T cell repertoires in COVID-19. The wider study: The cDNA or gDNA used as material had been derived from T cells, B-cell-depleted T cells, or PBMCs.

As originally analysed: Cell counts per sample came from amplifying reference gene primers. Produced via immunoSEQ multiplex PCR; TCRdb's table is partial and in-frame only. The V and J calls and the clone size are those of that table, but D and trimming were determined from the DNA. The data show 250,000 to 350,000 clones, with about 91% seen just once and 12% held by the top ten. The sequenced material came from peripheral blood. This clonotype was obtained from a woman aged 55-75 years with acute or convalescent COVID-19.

As DNA, the CDR3 is TGCGCCAGCAGCCAAGGCCCGTACAGGGGCCACGAGCAGTACTTC. Translating it yields CASSQGPYRGHEQYF. The V and J genes are TRBV4-1 and TRBJ2-7; 7 bases match TRBD1. The CDR3 length is 15 residues. CDR1 MGHRA and CDR2 YSYEKL come from the germline V gene. V lost 1 base and J lost 5; bases outside the gene matches: 8.